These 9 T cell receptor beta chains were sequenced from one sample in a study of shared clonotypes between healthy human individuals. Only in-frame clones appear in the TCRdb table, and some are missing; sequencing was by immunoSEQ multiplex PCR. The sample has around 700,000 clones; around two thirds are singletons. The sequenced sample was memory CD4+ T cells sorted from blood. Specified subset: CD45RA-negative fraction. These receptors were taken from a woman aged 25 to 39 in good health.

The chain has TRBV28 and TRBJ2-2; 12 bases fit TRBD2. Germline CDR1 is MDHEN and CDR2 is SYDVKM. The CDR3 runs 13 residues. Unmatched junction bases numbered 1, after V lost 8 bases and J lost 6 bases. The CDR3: CASLAGGPGELFF. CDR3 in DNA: TGTGCCAGCCTAGCGGGAGGGCCCGGGGAGCTGTTTTTT.

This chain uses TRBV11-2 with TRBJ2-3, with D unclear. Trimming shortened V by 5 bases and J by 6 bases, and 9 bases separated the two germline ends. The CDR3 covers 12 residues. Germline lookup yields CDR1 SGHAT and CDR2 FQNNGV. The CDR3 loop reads CASSQNYDTQYF. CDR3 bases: TGTGCCAGCAGCCAAAACTATGATACGCAGTATTTT.

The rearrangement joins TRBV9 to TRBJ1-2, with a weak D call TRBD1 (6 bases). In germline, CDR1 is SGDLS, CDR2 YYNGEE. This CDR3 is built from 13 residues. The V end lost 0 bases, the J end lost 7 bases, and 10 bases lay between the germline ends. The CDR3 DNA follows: TGTGCCAGCAGCGTAGCTACGGGGGCTGGCTACACCTTC. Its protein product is CASSVATGAGYTF.

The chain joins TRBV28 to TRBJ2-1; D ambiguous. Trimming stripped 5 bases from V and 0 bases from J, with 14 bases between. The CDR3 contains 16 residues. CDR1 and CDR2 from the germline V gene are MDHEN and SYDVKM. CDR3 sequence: CASSGLESSSYNEQFF. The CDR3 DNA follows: TGTGCCAGCAGTGGGCTCGAGTCGAGCTCCTACAATGAGCAGTTCTTC.

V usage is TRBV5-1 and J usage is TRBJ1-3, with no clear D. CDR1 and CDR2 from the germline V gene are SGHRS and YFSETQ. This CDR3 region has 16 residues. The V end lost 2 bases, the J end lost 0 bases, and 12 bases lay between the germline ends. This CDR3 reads CASSFQDRSSGNTIYF. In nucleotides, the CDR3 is TGCGCCAGCAGCTTCCAGGACCGCTCCTCTGGAAACACCATATATTTT.

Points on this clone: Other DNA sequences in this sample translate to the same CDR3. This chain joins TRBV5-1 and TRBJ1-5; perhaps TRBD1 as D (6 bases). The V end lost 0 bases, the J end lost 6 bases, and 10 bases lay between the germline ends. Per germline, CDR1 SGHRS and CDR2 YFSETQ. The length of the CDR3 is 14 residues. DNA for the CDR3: TGCGCCAGCAGCTTGGAGGGGGGCGGTCAGCCCCAGCATTTT. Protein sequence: CASSLEGGGQPQHF.

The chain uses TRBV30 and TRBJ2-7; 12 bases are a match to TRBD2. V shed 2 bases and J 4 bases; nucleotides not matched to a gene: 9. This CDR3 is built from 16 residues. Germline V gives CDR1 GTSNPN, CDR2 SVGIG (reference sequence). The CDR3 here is CAWSKSRLAGVYEQYF. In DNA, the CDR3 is TGTGCCTGGAGTAAAAGCCGACTAGCGGGAGTATACGAGCAGTACTTC. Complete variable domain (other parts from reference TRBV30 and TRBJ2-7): SQTIHQWPATLVQPVGSPLSLECTVEGTSNPNLYWYRQAAGRGLQLLFYSVGIGQISSEVPQNLSASRPQDRQFILSSKKLLLSDSGFYLCAWSKSRLAGVYEQYFGPGTRLTVT.

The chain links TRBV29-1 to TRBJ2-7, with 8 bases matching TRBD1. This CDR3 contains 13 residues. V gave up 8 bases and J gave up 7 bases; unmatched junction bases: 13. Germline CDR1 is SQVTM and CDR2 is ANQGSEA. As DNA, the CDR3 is TGCAGCATAAGCCGACAGGGGTCTACGGAGCAGTACTTC. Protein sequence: CSISRQGSTEQYF.

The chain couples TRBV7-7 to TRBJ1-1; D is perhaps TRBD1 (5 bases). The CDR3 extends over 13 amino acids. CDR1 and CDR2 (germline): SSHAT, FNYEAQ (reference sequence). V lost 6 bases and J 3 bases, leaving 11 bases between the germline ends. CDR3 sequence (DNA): TGTGCCAGCAGTAGGGGTTTCGACACTGAAGCTTTCTTT. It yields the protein CASSRGFDTEAFF.